The entry below describes one T cell receptor (beta chain). Only a few counts were recorded for this clonotype. The target of this receptor is not known. No quality values exist for individual bases; no much larger clone is one base distant. This specimen comes from a study of human T cells and chemical hapten exposure (dated by TCRdb to the early 2020s). Turning to the overall study: For sensitization, 2% DPC in acetone was applied to a 2 cm by 2 cm area of upper inner arm skin. Weekly therapeutic DPC doses were additionally applied to the scalp of patients throughout the roughly 24-week study period. Patch testing was performed on the upper back with Finn chambers containing 0.01% DPC, and the patch tests were scored after 6 days according to International Contact Dermatitis Research Group standards. The patient cohort, mostly female, included alopecia areata with under or over 50% scalp involvement, alopecia totalis and alopecia universalis. Libraries were combined into a pool for sequencing, and differences in TCR yield between samples came mainly from small differences in library volumes within the pool. This study followed changes in the peripheral blood TCR repertoire in vivo during primary and secondary sensitization of alopecia patients to the hapten diphenylcyclopropenone (DPC). Patient blood was sampled pre-sensitization (week 0) and at 2, 6 and about 24 weeks after DPC sensitization. For TCR sequencing, blood came from over 25 alopecia patients at anywhere from one to four time points (pre-sensitization, 2, 6 and 24 weeks).

The protocol used for the library was RACE. Instrument on record: NextSeq 500. During library preparation, unique molecular identifiers were attached to individual cDNA molecules so that TCRs could be counted in a quantitative, reproducible way. For every blood RNA sample, sequencing covered both the TCR alpha and TCR beta chains. The paper's data handling went like this. A median of roughly 100,000 TCRs per sample was observed, with a range of 23,224 to 690,600. V, J and CDR3 annotation of the TCR reads was carried out using the Decombinator software suite. Every sample was subsampled to the same number of TCRs (28,000) for the PS versus PT1 abundance plots. Expanded TCRs were defined as absent before sensitization and observed at least eight times at the 2-week time point. Starting from the raw public reads, TCRdb applied fastp trimming at Q25, assembled clones with MiXCR and retained in-frame beta chains. Merged by CDR3 protein, the rows form single entries marked with the most common genes and DNA. TCRdb's processing, not the authors' own work, is the source of the V and J calls. Counted in this sample were about 80,000 distinct CDR3 sequences; 12% to 15% of them appeared once. About 4.9% of the sample is held by the ten biggest clonotypes.

The label giving this sample's time point can be read as: pre-sensitization, week 0. In the paper's terms, the treatment or condition label means: therapeutic diphenylcyclopropenone sensitization with weekly scalp DPC. Blood at each patch-test visit was drawn before the patch test was applied. Patients were eligible if aged 18 to 70, diagnosed with alopecia and judged suitable for DPC therapy, and pregnant patients were excluded. Total RNA was extracted from unfractionated whole blood collected in Tempus Blood RNA tubes. Study-wide findings and limitations: DPC sensitization did not change how many TCRs were above 1 in 1000 frequency, and no evidence was found of alterations in global repertoire structure. After repeated subsampling, the strength of the expansion versus patch-test correlation and the threshold at which it became significant changed. All patients had alopecia, a presumed autoimmune disease, so their immune response might differ from that of healthy individuals. Patch test score was positively correlated with the number of PT1 expanded TCRs, with significance at thresholds 8, 16 and 32 but not at 4. Significantly more large CDR3 similarity clusters were formed by expanded TCRs than by pre-sensitization or healthy control sets, consistent with antigen-driven responses.

Its CDR3 holds 14 amino acids, cysteine through phenylalanine. The entry retains the CDR3 DNA only, 42 bases that are in frame from base 1. CDR1 SGHTA and CDR2 FQGNSA were looked up in the germline V gene. Trimming takes 10 bases from V and 4 bases from J, and the germline ends sit 17 bases apart. This TCR was sampled from a woman aged 45-65 years with alopecia areata. Some clones in this sample may be carry-over from other donors' samples. The sequencing used whole blood, collected in connection with sensitization to the hapten diphenylcyclopropenone (DPC). Recombination joined TRBV7-2 with TRBJ2-1, with no confidently assigned D gene. The DNA sequence reads TGTGCCACCAAGGGCCAGAACCAATACAATGAGCAGTTCTTC. Translated, it gives CATKGQNQYNEQFF.